This T cell receptor beta chain was recovered during a study of cytomegalovirus exposure and HLA in healthy donors. Assay used: immunoSEQ multiplex PCR; TCRdb lists only in-frame clones, some missing. The data hold roughly 330,000 clones, with about nine tenths observed a single time. Concerning this clone itself: This specimen includes other DNA sequences encoding the same CDR3.

This CDR3 region has 11 residues. The germline V and J ends were trimmed by 3 bases and 2 bases, with 4 bases remaining between them. Germline lookup yields CDR1 GTSNPN and CDR2 SVGIG (reference sequence). The receptor's source is a woman aged 25-40 years in good health and CMV-seropositive. Specimen: PBMCs. The chain couples TRBV30 to TRBJ1-1; D unclear. DNA for the CDR3: TGTGCCTGGAGGGGAAACACTGAAGCTTTCTTT. It yields the protein CAWRGNTEAFF.